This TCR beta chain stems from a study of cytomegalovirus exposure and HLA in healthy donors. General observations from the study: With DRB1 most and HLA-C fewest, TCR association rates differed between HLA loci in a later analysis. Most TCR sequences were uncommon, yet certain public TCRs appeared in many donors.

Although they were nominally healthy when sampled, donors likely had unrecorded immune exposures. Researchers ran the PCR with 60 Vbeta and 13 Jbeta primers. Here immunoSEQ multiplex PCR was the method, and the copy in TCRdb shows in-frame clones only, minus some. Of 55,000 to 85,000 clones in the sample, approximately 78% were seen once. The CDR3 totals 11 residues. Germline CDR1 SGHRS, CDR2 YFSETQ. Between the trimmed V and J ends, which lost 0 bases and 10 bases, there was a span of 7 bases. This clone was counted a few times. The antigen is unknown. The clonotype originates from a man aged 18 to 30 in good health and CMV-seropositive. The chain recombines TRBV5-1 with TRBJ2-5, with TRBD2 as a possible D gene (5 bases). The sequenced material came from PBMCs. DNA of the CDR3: TGCGCCAGCAGCTTGGAAGGGAGCCAGTACTTC. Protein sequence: CASSLEGSQYF.